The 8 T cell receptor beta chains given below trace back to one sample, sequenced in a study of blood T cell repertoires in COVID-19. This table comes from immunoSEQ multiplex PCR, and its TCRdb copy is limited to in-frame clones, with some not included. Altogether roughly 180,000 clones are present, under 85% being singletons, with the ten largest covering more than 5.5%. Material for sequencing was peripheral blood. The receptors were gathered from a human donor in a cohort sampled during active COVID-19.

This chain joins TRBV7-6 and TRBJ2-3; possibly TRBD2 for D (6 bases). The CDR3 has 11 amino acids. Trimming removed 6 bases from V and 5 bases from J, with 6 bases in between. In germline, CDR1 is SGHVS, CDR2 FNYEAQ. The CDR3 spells CASREGDTQYF. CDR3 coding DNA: TGTGCCAGCAGGGAGGGAGATACGCAGTATTTT. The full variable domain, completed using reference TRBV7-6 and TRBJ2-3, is GAGVSQSPRYKVTKRGQDVALRCDPISGHVSLYWYRQALGQGPEFLTYFNYEAQQDKSGLPNDRFSAERPEGSISTLTIQRTEQRDSAMYRCASREGDTQYFGPGTRLTVL.

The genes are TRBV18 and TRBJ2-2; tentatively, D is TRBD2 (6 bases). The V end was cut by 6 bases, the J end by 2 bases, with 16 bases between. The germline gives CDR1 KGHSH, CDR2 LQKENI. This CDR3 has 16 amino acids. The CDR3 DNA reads TGTGCCAGCTCCGCTCTCGCGGGGAAAAACACCGGGGAGCTGTTTTTT. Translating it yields CASSALAGKNTGELFF.

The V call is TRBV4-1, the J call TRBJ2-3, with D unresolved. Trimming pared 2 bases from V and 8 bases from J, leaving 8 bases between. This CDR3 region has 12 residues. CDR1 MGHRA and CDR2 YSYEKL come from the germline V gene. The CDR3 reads CASSQPLSTQYF. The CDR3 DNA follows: TGCGCCAGCAGCCAACCCCTGTCTACGCAGTATTTT.

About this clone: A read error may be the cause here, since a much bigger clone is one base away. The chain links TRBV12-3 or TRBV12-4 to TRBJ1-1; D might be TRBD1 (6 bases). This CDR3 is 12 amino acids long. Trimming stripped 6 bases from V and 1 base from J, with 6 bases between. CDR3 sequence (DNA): TGTGCCAGCAGGGGGGCGAACACTGAAGCTTTCTTT. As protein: CASRGANTEAFF.

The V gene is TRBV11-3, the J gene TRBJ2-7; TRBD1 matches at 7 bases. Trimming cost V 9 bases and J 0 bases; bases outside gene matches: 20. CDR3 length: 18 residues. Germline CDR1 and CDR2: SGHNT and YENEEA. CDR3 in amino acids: CARCYRTGPRPTSYEQYF. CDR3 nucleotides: TGTGCCAGGTGCTACCGGACAGGTCCGCGCCCGACCTCCTACGAGCAGTACTTC.

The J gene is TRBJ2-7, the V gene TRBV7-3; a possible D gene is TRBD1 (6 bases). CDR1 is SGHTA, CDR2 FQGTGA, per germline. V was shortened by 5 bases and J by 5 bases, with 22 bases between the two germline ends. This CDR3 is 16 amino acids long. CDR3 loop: CASSPLWAMAGDEQYF. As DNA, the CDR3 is TGTGCCAGCAGCCCCCTCTGGGCTATGGCAGGGGACGAGCAGTACTTC.

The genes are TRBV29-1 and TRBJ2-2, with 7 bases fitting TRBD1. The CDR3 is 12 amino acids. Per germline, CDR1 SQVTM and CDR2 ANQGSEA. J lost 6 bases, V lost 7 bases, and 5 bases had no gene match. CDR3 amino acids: CSGQTGAGELFF. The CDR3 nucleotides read TGCAGCGGCCAAACAGGGGCCGGGGAGCTGTTTTTT.

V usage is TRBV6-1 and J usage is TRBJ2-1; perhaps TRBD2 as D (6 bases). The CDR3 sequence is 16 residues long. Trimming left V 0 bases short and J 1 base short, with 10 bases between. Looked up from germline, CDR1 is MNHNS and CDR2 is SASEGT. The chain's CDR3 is CASSEARGSSYNEQFF. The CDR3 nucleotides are TGTGCCAGCAGTGAAGCACGGGGGAGTTCCTACAATGAGCAGTTCTTC.